The 22 T cell receptor beta chains listed next were all sequenced from one sample in a study of blood T cell repertoires in COVID-19. Clones were read by immunoSEQ multiplex PCR, and TCRdb kept only the in-frame ones, dropping some. The sample holds about 55,000 clones; approximately 90% are singletons and the top ten take approximately 15%. Sequenced material: peripheral blood. The receptors derive from a human donor with active COVID-19. The donor label of this sample is uncertain.

Here the CDR3 reads CASTPGGGDEQFF. CDR3 DNA: TGCGCCAGCACCCCAGGAGGGGGCGATGAGCAGTTCTTC. V is TRBV5-1 and J is TRBJ2-1; weak D call: TRBD1 (7 bases). The germline V gene has CDR1 SGHRS and CDR2 YFSETQ. V dropped 6 bases and J dropped 8 bases, with 15 bases sitting between them. The length of the CDR3 is 13 residues. Using reference TRBV5-1 and TRBJ2-1 for the parts outside the CDR3, the full variable domain is KAGVTQTPRYLIKTRGQQVTLSCSPISGHRSVSWYQQTPGQGLQFLFEYFSETQRNKGNFPGRFSGRQFSNSRSEMNVSTLELGDSALYLCASTPGGGDEQFFGPGTRLTVL.

The V call is TRBV5-1, the J call TRBJ1-4; D unresolved. This CDR3 has 15 amino acids. The germline V and J ends were trimmed by 3 bases and 3 bases, with 12 bases remaining between them. Germline V CDR1 and CDR2: SGHRS, YFSETQ. The CDR3 DNA reads as TGCGCCAGCAGCTCTGAGGGCGCGCCTAATGAAAAACTGTTTTTT. Amino acid sequence: CASSSEGAPNEKLFF.

The chain carries TRBV5-4 and TRBJ2-7; D perhaps matches TRBD2 (5 bases). The CDR3 is 15 residues long. Germline CDR1 reads SGHNT; CDR2 reads YYREEE (reference sequence). Trimming left V 4 bases short and J 7 bases short, with 21 bases between. The CDR3 is CASSAGPGDLREQYV. CDR3 sequence (DNA): TGTGCCAGCAGCGCGGGCCCAGGCGACTTGAGGGAGCAGTACGTC.

The rearrangement links TRBV12-3 or TRBV12-4 to TRBJ1-1; D might be TRBD1 (6 bases). V was pared by 9 bases and J by 7 bases, with 15 bases between. The length of the CDR3 is 12 residues. The CDR3 DNA reads TGTGCCAGTCGTTACAGGGACCGTGAAGCTTTCTTT. This translates into CASRYRDREAFF.

The V and J genes are TRBV29-1 and TRBJ2-1, with D tentatively TRBD2 (6 bases). CDR1 SQVTM and CDR2 ANQGSEA come from the germline V gene. V gave up 5 bases and J gave up 2 bases, with 7 bases separating them. CDR3 size: 12 residues. The DNA for the CDR3 is TGCAGCGTTCAGCGGGCCTACAATGAGCAGTTCTTC. It codes for CSVQRAYNEQFF.

The V and J genes are TRBV6-2 or TRBV6-3 and TRBJ2-6; 7 nucleotides agree with TRBD1. This CDR3 contains 18 residues. Trimming at V came to 2 bases and at J to 0 bases, leaving 7 bases not matched to a gene. Per the germline V gene, CDR1 is MNHEY and CDR2 is SVGEGT. This CDR3 is CASSYPNRGASGANVLTF. CDR3 nucleotides: TGTGCCAGCAGTTACCCTAACAGGGGTGCCTCTGGGGCCAACGTCCTGACTTTC.

V gene TRBV28 combines with J gene TRBJ2-1; 7 positions agree with TRBD2. V was pared by 7 bases and J by 7 bases, with 10 bases of the junction left unmatched. Germline V gene data show CDR1 as MDHEN and CDR2 as SYDVKM. The CDR3 runs 14 residues. CDR3 in DNA: TGTGCCAGCAAGAGACTAGCCATAGTAAATGAGCAGTTCTTC. This translates into CASKRLAIVNEQFF.

V and J are TRBV29-1 and TRBJ2-5; the D gene is possibly TRBD1 (6 bases). The germline V gene encodes CDR1 SQVTM and CDR2 ANQGSEA. The CDR3 is 13 amino acids. V was clipped by 3 bases and J by 5 bases, with 13 bases between them. CDR3 sequence: CSVDHRVRETQYF. CDR3 nucleotides: TGCAGCGTTGATCACAGGGTCAGGGAGACCCAGTACTTC.

The rearrangement joins TRBV27 to TRBJ1-5; D is undetermined. The CDR3 has 15 amino acids. V lost 5 bases and J 0 bases, leaving 11 bases between the germline ends. Germline loops: CDR1 MNHEY, CDR2 SMNVEV (reference sequence). The CDR3 sequence is CASSARRASNQPQHF. The CDR3 region has the DNA TGTGCCAGCAGTGCCCGGCGGGCTAGCAATCAGCCCCAGCATTTT.

The rearrangement joins TRBV4-1 to TRBJ2-3; TRBD2 aligns across 9 bases. The CDR3 extends over 16 amino acids. Germline trimming cut 4 bases from V and 1 base from J; bases unmatched to any gene: 6. Germline V gene data show CDR1 as MGHRA and CDR2 as YSYEKL. CDR3 sequence reads: CASSPIEREGTDTQYF. CDR3 bases: TGCGCCAGCAGCCCGATTGAGCGGGAGGGCACAGATACGCAGTATTTT.

The rearrangement uses TRBV5-4 and TRBJ2-3; tentatively, D is TRBD1 (5 bases). The length of the CDR3 is 15 residues. Trimming shortened V by 0 bases and J by 4 bases, and 12 bases separated the two germline ends. The germline CDR1 and CDR2 sequences are SGHNT and YYREEE (reference sequence). CDR3 sequence: CASSLEGREADTQYF. CDR3 in DNA: TGTGCCAGCAGCTTGGAGGGCAGGGAAGCAGATACGCAGTATTTT.

The chain carries TRBV5-6 and TRBJ1-1; 7 bases line up with TRBD1. The germline V gene has CDR1 SGHDT and CDR2 YYEEEE. The V and J ends lost 2 bases and 2 bases, in that order; junction bases with no gene match: 3. The CDR3 runs to 14 residues. CDR3 region: CASSFRGINTEAFF. CDR3 bases: TGTGCCAGCAGCTTCAGGGGGATTAACACTGAAGCTTTCTTT.

V usage is TRBV11-2 and J usage is TRBJ1-4; the D is unclear. This CDR3 contains 12 residues. Looked up from germline, CDR1 is SGHAT and CDR2 is FQNNGV. V was trimmed by 5 bases and J by 5 bases, leaving 6 bases between them. The CDR3 DNA reads TGTGCCAGCAGCCTCCTCAATGAAAAACTGTTTTTT. It specifies CASSLLNEKLFF. Full variable domain (rest looked up from reference TRBV11-2 and TRBJ1-4): EAGVAQSPRYKIIEKRQSVAFWCNPISGHATLYWYQQILGQGPKLLIQFQNNGVVDDSQLPKDRFSAERLKGVDSTLKIQPAKLEDSAVYLCASSLLNEKLFFGSGTQLSVL.

The chain is built from TRBV7-2 and TRBJ1-1, with D possibly being TRBD1 (6 bases). The length of the CDR3 is 14 residues. V shed 4 bases and J shed 3 bases, with 12 bases lying between them. Germline CDR1 is SGHTA and CDR2 is FQGNSA. CDR3 loop: CASSWTATDTEAFF. DNA of the CDR3: TGTGCCAGCAGCTGGACAGCCACGGACACTGAAGCTTTCTTT. Supplemented by reference TRBV7-2 and TRBJ1-1, the full variable domain reads GAGVSQSPSNKVTEKGKDVELRCDPISGHTALYWYRQSLGQGLEFLIYFQGNSAPDKSGLPSDRFSAERTGGSVSTLTIQRTQQEDSAVYLCASSWTATDTEAFFGQGTRLTVV.

V usage is TRBV28 and J usage is TRBJ2-7; D not resolved. Between the trimmed V and J ends, which lost 7 bases and 4 bases, there was a span of 17 bases. There are 14 residues in the CDR3. CDR1 is MDHEN, CDR2 SYDVKM, per germline. CDR3 in DNA: TGTGCCAGCAACACCCCAGGTTTTTCGTACGAGCAGTACTTC. Its translation: CASNTPGFSYEQYF.

CDR3 sequence reads: CASSLTLGGLAGYNEQFF. The CDR3 DNA reads as TGTGCCAGCAGCTTGACACTGGGCGGACTAGCGGGGTACAATGAGCAGTTCTTC. V usage is TRBV5-6 and J usage is TRBJ2-1, with 12 bases that match TRBD2. Germline assignment: CDR1 SGHDT and CDR2 YYEEEE. The CDR3 is 18 amino acids. Trimming cost V 1 base and J 4 bases; bases outside gene matches: 9.

This chain joins TRBV12-5 and TRBJ2-4, with a weak D call TRBD2 (6 bases). Per germline, CDR1 LGHNT and CDR2 FRNRAP. This CDR3 has 16 amino acids. V was pared by 5 bases and J by 5 bases, with 19 bases between. Here the CDR3 DNA reads TGTGCTAGTGGTCCGCCCGGGACTCTTTTCGAAAACATTCAGTACTTC. Residues: CASGPPGTLFENIQYF.

In its sample, this clone was seen once. The chain is built from TRBV6-6 and TRBJ1-1; D remains ambiguous. V lost 2 bases to trimming and J lost 2 bases, with 9 bases between them. In germline, CDR1 is MNHNY, CDR2 SVGAGI (reference sequence). CDR3 size: 14 residues. DNA for the CDR3: TGTGCCAGCAGTTACGGGCAAACTAACACTGAAGCTTTCTTT. Amino acids: CASSYGQTNTEAFF.

The chain uses TRBV27 and TRBJ2-1, with D perhaps TRBD1 (5 bases). The CDR3 loop spans 14 amino acids. Germline values: CDR1 MNHEY, CDR2 SMNVEV (reference sequence). V was clipped by 3 bases and J by 6 bases, with 12 bases between them. The CDR3, as DNA: TGTGCCAGCAGTTTCCTGACAGAATCCAATGAGCAGTTCTTC. This sequence encodes CASSFLTESNEQFF.

The V and J genes are TRBV29-1 and TRBJ1-2, with 8 bases aligning to TRBD1. The V gene's germline CDR1 is SQVTM and CDR2 ANQGSEA. The J segment lost 5 bases and the V segment lost 7 bases, leaving 6 bases of the junction unmatched. CDR3 length: 12 amino acids. The CDR3, as DNA: TGCAGCGGCTTGACAGGGGAGTATGGCTACACCTTC. It yields the protein CSGLTGEYGYTF.

The genes are TRBV5-1 and TRBJ1-4, with a possible D match to TRBD1 (6 bases). This CDR3 is built from 16 residues. The V end was cut by 4 bases, the J end by 2 bases, with 15 bases between. Germline CDR1 SGHRS, CDR2 YFSETQ. Written as DNA, the CDR3 is TGCGCCAGCAGCACAACAGGGTCGGGGACTAATGAAAAACTGTTTTTT. The encoded protein is CASSTTGSGTNEKLFF.

This rearrangement joins TRBV9 to TRBJ1-3; possibly TRBD1 for D (5 bases). CDR3 length equals 16 residues. V was pared by 0 bases and J by 7 bases, with 17 bases between. Germline V gene sequence: CDR1 SGDLS, CDR2 YYNGEE. The CDR3 DNA reads TGTGCCAGCAGCGTAGAGCCCGGGACTGCGTTTAACACCATATATTTT. It specifies CASSVEPGTAFNTIYF.